This T cell receptor beta chain was identified during a study of long-term antiretroviral therapy in people with HIV. Overall study: By about a decade, the earliest samples predate the 2015 immediate-ART recommendation.

Per germline, CDR1 MNHNS and CDR2 SASEGT. The CDR3 totals 12 residues. The V end was cut by 11 bases, the J end by 9 bases, with 17 bases between. To note about this clone: Its cognate antigen is unknown.

Assay version v3.0 of immunoSEQ was used, and it was run at survey level. The assay was immunoSEQ multiplex PCR, and TCRdb's table has in-frame clones only and misses some. The sample lists under 8,500 clones, roughly 88% occurring once. At least two post-ART and at least one pre-ART PBMC sample were available for each donor. Study-level results: Spans of CDR3 length were tighter for HIV repertoires than for controls.

This TCR came from a woman between 50 and 59 years old with HIV. The gene calls are TRBV6-1 and TRBJ2-1; no clear D. This sample comprised unsorted PBMCs, obtained 3.7 years after starting antiretroviral therapy. DNA for the CDR3: TGTGCCGCGCCACCCACCCCTCTTGAGCAGTTCTTC. Translation: CAAPPTPLEQFF.